A single sample gave rise to the 28 T cell receptor beta chains below, sequenced in a study of T cells expressing NK-cell markers. TCRdb reworked the 5' RACE reads into one entry per CDR3 protein, no DNA. Its clone listing holds about 400,000 distinct CDR3 sequences. Sequenced material: blood T cells: a sorted CD56 or NKG2C T cell subset, CD4+ or CD8+ T cells, or bulk PBMC T cells (not recorded which). These receptor sequences come from a woman aged 45-65 years in good health.

The rearrangement uses TRBV20-1 and TRBJ2-4; with no DNA, the TCRdb D assignment of TRBD2 cannot be verified. This CDR3 contains 13 residues. Germline CDR1 is DFQATT and CDR2 is SNEGSKA (reference sequence). CDR3 residues: CSAGPGPFAIQYF.

The J gene is TRBJ2-2, the V gene TRBV12-3 or TRBV12-4; TCRdb outputs TRBD2, but without DNA this stays unchecked. There are 18 residues in the CDR3. This CDR3 is CASRPGLAGGYYTGELFF.

This chain links TRBV20-1 with TRBJ2-5; TCRdb gives TRBD1 as the D gene, but with no DNA this cannot be confirmed. Looked up from germline, CDR1 is DFQATT and CDR2 is SNEGSKA (reference sequence). The CDR3 consists of 12 residues. The chain's CDR3 is CSARLTVGTQYF.

The V and J genes are TRBV6-5 and TRBJ1-2; TCRdb's assignment of TRBD1 cannot be checked, as there is no DNA. The CDR3 consists of 17 residues. CDR1 is MNHEY, CDR2 SVGAGI, per germline. The CDR3: CASKIRDPLEDNYGYTF.

This chain connects TRBV5-1 to TRBJ2-5; lacking DNA, the TRBD1 call made by TCRdb goes unchecked. The CDR3 runs to 14 residues. Germline loops: CDR1 SGHRS, CDR2 YFSETQ. The CDR3 here is CASSRNFPGETQYF.

J is TRBJ2-7 and V is TRBV29-1; the TCRdb D gene call, TRBD2, has no DNA to confirm it. The CDR3 has 16 amino acids. Germline V gene sequence: CDR1 SQVTM, CDR2 ANQGSEA. CDR3 loop: CSVEGLSGTSFNEQYF.

The chain has TRBV4-1 and TRBJ1-1. CDR1 and CDR2 (germline): MGHRA, YSYEKL. The CDR3 contains 19 residues. The chain's CDR3 is CASSQDTSRTLGMNTEAFF.

CDR3 protein: CASSPRASGRANEQFF. This chain uses TRBV12-3 or TRBV12-4 with TRBJ2-1; TCRdb proposes TRBD2, but this gene call is untestable without DNA. The CDR3 is 16 amino acids.

The genes are TRBV28 and TRBJ2-1; TCRdb gives TRBD2 as the D gene, but with no DNA this cannot be confirmed. Germline-derived CDR1 and CDR2 are MDHEN and SYDVKM. CDR3 length: 17 amino acids. This CDR3 is CASSGMRQAGKSNEQFF.

The V and J genes are TRBV21-1 and TRBJ2-7; TCRdb returns TRBD2, unconfirmable since there is no DNA. TRBV21-1 is described as a pseudogene. The CDR3 has 16 residues. The CDR3 is CASSESSGRVSYEQYF.

The chain has TRBV20-1 and TRBJ2-1; checking the TCRdb D call of TRBD2 is not possible without DNA. CDR3 length: 14 amino acids. Germline CDR1 reads DFQATT; CDR2 reads SNEGSKA (reference sequence). The CDR3 loop reads CSARASGIQNEQFF.

The chain couples TRBV30 to TRBJ1-1; TCRdb proposes TRBD1, but this gene call is untestable without DNA. Germline V CDR1 and CDR2: GTSNPN, SVGIG (reference sequence). This CDR3 is built from 14 residues. The CDR3 here is CAWSVGTGRTEAFF.

The rearrangement joins TRBV12-3 or TRBV12-4 to TRBJ1-5; the TCRdb call, TRBD1, lacks DNA for checking. CDR3 size: 16 residues. CDR3 in amino acids: CASSLQGAGGREPQHF.

The genes are TRBV7-9 and TRBJ1-1; no DNA is available, so the TRBD1 call from TCRdb remains unchecked. Per germline, CDR1 SEHNR and CDR2 FQNEAQ (reference sequence). This CDR3 is 13 amino acids long. The CDR3 region is CASSFGQGQEAFF.

The V and J genes are TRBV20-1 and TRBJ2-3. Per germline, CDR1 DFQATT and CDR2 SNEGSKA (reference sequence). The CDR3 is made up of 15 amino acids. CDR3 amino acids: CSARESSSGTDTQYF.

V usage is TRBV7-6 and J usage is TRBJ1-4; TCRdb calls TRBD1, which cannot be checked without DNA. CDR3 size: 12 residues. Germline values: CDR1 SGHVS, CDR2 FNYEAQ. CDR3: CASSDSTGLLFF.

The rearrangement links TRBV5-5 to TRBJ2-1; TCRdb picks TRBD2, but there is no DNA to check that call. The CDR3 contains 15 residues. Germline CDR1 reads SGHKS; CDR2 reads YYEKEE (reference sequence). This CDR3 is CASSLGDQLAYEQFF.

This chain connects TRBV4-2 to TRBJ2-1; TCRdb's D gene call, TRBD2, goes unchecked for lack of DNA. The CDR3 loop spans 15 amino acids. CDR1 is LGHNA and CDR2 is YNFKEQ in the germline V gene. The CDR3 reads CASSPRRGTFNEQFF.

V usage is TRBV7-8 and J usage is TRBJ2-6. CDR3 length: 14 amino acids. Germline CDR1 is SGHVS and CDR2 is FQNEAQ. CDR3 amino acids: CASSLAPGANVLTF.

This chain's CDR3 is CASSQGRGEYGYTF. This rearrangement joins TRBV4-1 to TRBJ1-2. CDR3 length: 14 residues. Germline assignment: CDR1 MGHRA and CDR2 YSYEKL.

This rearrangement joins TRBV12-3 or TRBV12-4 to TRBJ2-1; the D call of TRBD1 rests on TCRdb alone, since no DNA is present to check it. This CDR3 is 15 amino acids long. The CDR3 region is CASSRDRGLGNEQFF.

This chain's CDR3 is CASSQARGLADLSYNEQFF. The V call is TRBV4-1, the J call TRBJ2-1; TCRdb calls TRBD2, which cannot be checked without DNA. Germline V gene lookup returns CDR1 MGHRA and CDR2 YSYEKL. This CDR3 spans 19 amino acids.

The V call is TRBV12-3 or TRBV12-4, the J call TRBJ1-1. This CDR3 spans 13 amino acids. This chain's CDR3 is CASSLSLNTEAFF.

The chain joins TRBV27 to TRBJ2-7. CDR3 length: 13 residues. The germline gives CDR1 MNHEY, CDR2 SMNVEV (reference sequence). CDR3 in amino acids: CASSGGGPYEQYF.

The CDR3 loop is CSASGTVLGIQYF. V and J are TRBV20-1 and TRBJ2-4; TCRdb outputs TRBD1, but without DNA this stays unchecked. Per the germline V gene, CDR1 is DFQATT and CDR2 is SNEGSKA (reference sequence). The CDR3 sequence is 13 residues long.

This rearrangement joins TRBV6-5 to TRBJ1-6; TCRdb designates TRBD1, a call that cannot be tested without DNA. Germline lookup yields CDR1 MNHEY and CDR2 SVGAGI. The CDR3 is 15 amino acids. The CDR3 reads CASSPGQDRNSPLHF.

The rearrangement links TRBV5-5 to TRBJ1-1; the TCRdb call, TRBD1, lacks DNA for checking. This CDR3 spans 15 amino acids. Looked up from germline, CDR1 is SGHKS and CDR2 is YYEKEE (reference sequence). CDR3 in amino acids: CASSTGGTANTEAFF.

The rearrangement uses TRBV18 and TRBJ2-7; as DNA is missing, the TRBD1 call by TCRdb cannot be tested. Per germline, CDR1 KGHSH and CDR2 LQKENI. There are 15 residues in the CDR3. This CDR3 reads CASSPSQGKPYEQYF.